The 8 T cell receptor beta chains given below trace back to one sample, sequenced in a study of cytomegalovirus exposure and HLA in healthy donors. The PCR contained 60 Vbeta and 13 Jbeta primers. The data were produced by immunoSEQ multiplex PCR, yet TCRdb's version contains in-frame clones alone and is incomplete. Among roughly 100,000 clones, about 9.5% were seen once, and the ten largest hold 5% to 6.5%. The specimen sequenced was PBMCs. These receptors came from a man in his forties in good health and CMV-seropositive.

This sequence joins TRBV9 and TRBJ1-5; 8 positions agree with TRBD1. The germline V gene encodes CDR1 SGDLS and CDR2 YYNGEE. J gave up 5 bases and V 2 bases, and 3 bases lay outside the gene matches. The CDR3 spans 14 residues. CDR3 protein: CASSVDRGDQPQHF. The DNA of the CDR3 is TGTGCCAGCAGCGTCGACAGGGGAGATCAGCCCCAGCATTTT.

There are a few counts of this clone. The chain combines TRBV20-1 with TRBJ2-3; D is uncertain. CDR1 and CDR2 from the germline V gene are DFQATT and SNEGSKA (reference sequence). The CDR3 contains 9 residues. The CDR3 DNA reads as TGCAGCCACACAGATACGCAGTATTTT. Translating gives CSHTDTQYF.

The table lists this clone with a few counts. The CDR3 is CASSPHTGVSSGANVLTF. The CDR3 nucleotides read TGTGCCAGCAGCCCTCATACGGGGGTGAGCTCTGGGGCCAACGTCCTGACTTTC. This sequence joins TRBV14 and TRBJ2-6, with a possible D match to TRBD2 (6 bases). The CDR3 covers 18 residues. Germline loops: CDR1 SGHDN, CDR2 FVKESK. V lost 4 bases to trimming and J lost 0 bases, with 16 bases between them.

The CDR3 loop reads CATSPDRGVYNEQFF. The CDR3 coding sequence is TGTGCCACCAGCCCGGACAGGGGGGTCTACAATGAGCAGTTCTTC. The chain combines TRBV15 with TRBJ2-1, with TRBD1 identical over 10 bases. The junction had 4 bases not matched to a gene; V was cut back by 5 bases and J by 3 bases. CDR1 and CDR2 from the germline V gene are LNHNV and YYDKDF (reference sequence). This CDR3 spans 15 amino acids.

The DNA of the CDR3 is TGTGCCAGCAGCCCCCTCCGAGAGACAGCCTACGAGCAGTACTTC. This codes for CASSPLRETAYEQYF. The rearrangement joins TRBV5-4 to TRBJ2-7, with D possibly TRBD1 on 5 matching bases. Germline V gene lookup returns CDR1 SGHNT and CDR2 YYREEE (reference sequence). The CDR3 contains 15 residues. Trimming removed 4 bases from V and 2 bases from J, with 16 bases in between.

The V gene is TRBV11-2, the J gene TRBJ2-1; maybe TRBD2 (6 bases). CDR1 SGHAT and CDR2 FQNNGV come from the germline V gene. Deletions cut 5 bases from V and 3 bases from J, with 14 bases between. The CDR3 loop spans 15 amino acids. The chain's CDR3 is CASSATEGLYNEQFF. DNA for the CDR3: TGTGCCAGCAGCGCAACGGAGGGCCTCTACAATGAGCAGTTCTTC.

This clone was seen only a few times. The chain carries TRBV15 and TRBJ2-1, with D perhaps TRBD2 (5 bases). This CDR3 has 14 residues. Germline assignment: CDR1 LNHNV and CDR2 YYDKDF (reference sequence). V lost 0 bases, J lost 8 bases, and 11 bases lay in between. The CDR3 DNA sequence: TGTGCCACCAGCAGAGATTTGGACTCTCATGAGCAGTTCTTC. It translates to CATSRDLDSHEQFF.

This clone was counted a few times. The chain joins TRBV19 to TRBJ2-7; the match to TRBD1 covers 7 bases. Germline V gene sequence: CDR1 LNHDA, CDR2 SQIVND (reference sequence). The CDR3 runs to 15 residues. The V gene end was trimmed by 1 base and the J gene end by 2 bases; junction bases not matched to a gene: 5. The CDR3 here is CASSIGPGTAYEQYF. The CDR3 DNA follows: TGTGCCAGTAGTATAGGGCCCGGGACAGCCTACGAGCAGTACTTC.